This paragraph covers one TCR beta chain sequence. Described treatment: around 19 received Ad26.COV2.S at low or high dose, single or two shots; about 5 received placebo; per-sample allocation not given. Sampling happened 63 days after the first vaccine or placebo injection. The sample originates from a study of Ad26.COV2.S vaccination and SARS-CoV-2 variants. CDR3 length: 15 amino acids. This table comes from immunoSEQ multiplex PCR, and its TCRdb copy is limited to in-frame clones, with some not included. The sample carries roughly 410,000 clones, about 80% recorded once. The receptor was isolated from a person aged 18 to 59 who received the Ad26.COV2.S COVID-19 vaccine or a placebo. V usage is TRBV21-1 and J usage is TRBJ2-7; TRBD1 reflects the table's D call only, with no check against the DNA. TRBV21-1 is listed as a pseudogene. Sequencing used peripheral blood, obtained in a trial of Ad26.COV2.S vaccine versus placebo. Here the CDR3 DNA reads TGTGCCAGCAGCAAAGAGGGCAGGGACTCCTACGAGCAGTACTTC. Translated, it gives CASSKEGRDSYEQYF.